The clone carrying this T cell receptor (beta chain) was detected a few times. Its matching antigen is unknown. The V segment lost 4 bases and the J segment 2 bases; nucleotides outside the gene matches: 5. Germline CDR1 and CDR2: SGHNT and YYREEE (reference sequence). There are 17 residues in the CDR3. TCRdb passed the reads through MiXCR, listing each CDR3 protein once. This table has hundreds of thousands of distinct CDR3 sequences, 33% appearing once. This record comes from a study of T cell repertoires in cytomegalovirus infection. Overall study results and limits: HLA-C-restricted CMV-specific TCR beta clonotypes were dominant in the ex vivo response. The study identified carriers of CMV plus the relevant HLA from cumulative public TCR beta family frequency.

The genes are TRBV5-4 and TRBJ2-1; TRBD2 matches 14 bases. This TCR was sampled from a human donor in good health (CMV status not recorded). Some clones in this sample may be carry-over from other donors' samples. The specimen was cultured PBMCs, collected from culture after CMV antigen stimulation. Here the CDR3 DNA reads TGTGCCAGCAGCCCGGGGACTAGCGGGAGACCCTACAATGAGCAGTTCTTC. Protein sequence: CASSPGTSGRPYNEQFF.